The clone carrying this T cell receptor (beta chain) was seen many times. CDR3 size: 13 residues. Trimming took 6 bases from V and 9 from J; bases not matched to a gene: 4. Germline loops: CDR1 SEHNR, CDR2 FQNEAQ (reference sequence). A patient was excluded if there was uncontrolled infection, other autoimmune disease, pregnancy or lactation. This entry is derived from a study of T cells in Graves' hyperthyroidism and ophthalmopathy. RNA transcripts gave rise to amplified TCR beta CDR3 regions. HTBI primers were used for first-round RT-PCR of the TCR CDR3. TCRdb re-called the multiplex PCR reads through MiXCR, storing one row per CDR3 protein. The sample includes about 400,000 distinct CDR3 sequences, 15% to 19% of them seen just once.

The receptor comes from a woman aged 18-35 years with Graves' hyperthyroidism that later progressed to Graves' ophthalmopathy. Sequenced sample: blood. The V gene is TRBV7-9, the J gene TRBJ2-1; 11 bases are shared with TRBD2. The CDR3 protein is CASSQLAGVEQFF. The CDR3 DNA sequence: TGTGCCAGCAGTCAACTAGCGGGAGTTGAGCAGTTCTTC.